The present TCR beta chain was sequenced within a study of blood T cell repertoires in COVID-19. The germline CDR1 and CDR2 sequences are LGHNA and YSLEER. This CDR3 contains 15 residues. The germline V and J ends were trimmed by 2 bases and 4 bases, with 12 bases remaining between them. Sequenced by immunoSEQ multiplex PCR; TCRdb stores in-frame clones only, minus some. The data hold hundreds of thousands of clones, with approximately 85% observed a single time. Sequenced input: PBMCs or T cells enriched from blood (not recorded which). This TCR came from a man aged 25 to 40 who had recovered from COVID-19. V usage is TRBV4-3 and J usage is TRBJ1-3, with TRBD1 as a possible D gene (6 bases). CDR3 in amino acids: CASSQQGIEGNTIYF. CDR3 nucleotide sequence: TGCGCCAGCAGCCAACAGGGGATAGAAGGAAACACCATATATTTT.